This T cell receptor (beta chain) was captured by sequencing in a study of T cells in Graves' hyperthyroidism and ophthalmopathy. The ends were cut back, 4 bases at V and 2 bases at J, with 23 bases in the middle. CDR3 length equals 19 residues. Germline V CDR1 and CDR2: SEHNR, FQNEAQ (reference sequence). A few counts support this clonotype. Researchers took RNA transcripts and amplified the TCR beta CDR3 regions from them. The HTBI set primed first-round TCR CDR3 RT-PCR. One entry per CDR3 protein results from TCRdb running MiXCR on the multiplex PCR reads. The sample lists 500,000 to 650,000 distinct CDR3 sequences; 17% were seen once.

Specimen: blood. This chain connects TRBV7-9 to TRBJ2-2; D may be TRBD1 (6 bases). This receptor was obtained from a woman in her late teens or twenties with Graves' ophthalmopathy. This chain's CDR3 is CASSSPYRAIHFNTGELFF. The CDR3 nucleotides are TGTGCCAGCAGCTCCCCTTACAGGGCTATTCATTTCAACACCGGGGAGCTGTTTTTT.